This T cell receptor (beta chain) was retrieved from a study of T-cell memory formation after mild COVID-19. With V trimmed by 7 bases and J by 8 bases, 10 bases remained unmatched. CDR3 length: 14 amino acids. CDR1 and CDR2 (germline): MNHNS, SASEGT. This clonotype was detected only a few times. The antigen remains unidentified. In TCRdb, the 5' RACE reads were re-called with MiXCR into one record per CDR3 protein. The table shows about 430,000 distinct CDR3 sequences, with 24% occurring only once. Study-wide results and caveats: Pre-infection memory carried some responding clones, suggesting that cross-reactive memory joined.

Sequenced sample: PBMCs or a T cell subset sorted from them (not recorded which). The chain joins TRBV6-1 to TRBJ1-4, with 7 bases matching TRBD1. The source of this sequence is an adult woman who had mild COVID-19 (a few samples of this study predate the infection). Cell type and time point are not known. The CDR3 spells CASTRTGPREKLFF. The CDR3 DNA reads as TGTGCCAGCACCCGGACAGGCCCCAGGGAAAAACTGTTTTTT.